These T cell receptor beta chains were read from a single sample in a study of patients and donors after allogeneic stem cell transplantation. TCRdb redid the calling of the RT-PCR reads with MiXCR, one entry per CDR3 protein. The sample records 920,000 or so distinct CDR3 sequences, roughly 17% being singletons. The sequenced sample consisted of blood, either unsorted or a sorted T cell fraction (not recorded which). The receptors were gathered from a human donor who was either an allogeneic HSCT recipient or a stem cell or donor lymphocyte infusion donor (not recorded which). It is not recorded whose cells these are; they may come from a transplant donor. Both conserved end residues are part of each CDR3. The D gene is left open where the match is weak. The size entry is marked missing in some rows and otherwise reads once, few, many or a size class.

V gene: TRBV20-1; clone size: -; CDR3 length: 14; D gene: -; J gene: TRBJ2-2; CDR3 DNA: TGCAGTGCTACCCCGGTGGGGCACACCGGGGAGCTGTTTTTT; CDR3 protein: CSATPVGHTGELFF
V gene: TRBV2; clone size: -; CDR3 length: 15; D gene: -; J gene: TRBJ1-6; CDR3 DNA: TGTGCCAGCACCGAAACCCCCGGGAACAATTCACCCCTCCACTTT; CDR3 protein: CASTETPGNNSPLHF
V gene: TRBV7-9; clone size: few; CDR3 length: 14; D gene: -; J gene: TRBJ2-7; CDR3 DNA: TGTGCCAGCGGGGGTGAAGGACCGCTATACGAGCAGTACTTC; CDR3 protein: CASGGEGPLYEQYF
V gene: TRBV2; clone size: -; CDR3 length: 13; D gene: -; J gene: TRBJ2-2; CDR3 DNA: TGTGCCAGCAGTGAACTCCGTACCGGGGAGCTGTTTTTT; CDR3 protein: CASSELRTGELFF
V gene: TRBV3-1; clone size: few; CDR3 length: 13; D gene: -; J gene: TRBJ2-7; CDR3 DNA: TGTGCCAGCACTCGGGGTGCCTCCTACGAGCAGTACTTC; CDR3 protein: CASTRGASYEQYF
V gene: TRBV6-1; clone size: many; CDR3 length: 14; D gene: -; J gene: TRBJ1-6; CDR3 DNA: TGTGCCAGCACCAGGAGCTCCTATAATTCACCCCTCCACTTT; CDR3 protein: CASTRSSYNSPLHF
V gene: TRBV19; clone size: -; CDR3 length: 14; D gene: -; J gene: TRBJ2-5; CDR3 DNA: TGTGCCAGTAGTATAGACGGGATACAAGAGACCCAGTACTTC; CDR3 protein: CASSIDGIQETQYF
V gene: TRBV7-8; clone size: -; CDR3 length: 17; D gene: TRBD2; J gene: TRBJ2-1; CDR3 DNA: TGTGCCAGCAGCTCTCGTCAGCGGGGGAGCTCCTACAATGAGCAGTTCTTC; CDR3 protein: CASSSRQRGSSYNEQFF
V gene: TRBV7-3; clone size: -; CDR3 length: 15; D gene: TRBD2; J gene: TRBJ2-1; CDR3 DNA: TGTGCCAGCAGTTCTCTAGCGGATAACTACAATGAGCAGTTCTTC; CDR3 protein: CASSSLADNYNEQFF
V gene: TRBV30; clone size: once; CDR3 length: 14; D gene: TRBD1; J gene: TRBJ2-5; CDR3 DNA: TGTGCCTGGAGGGACAGGCGTCTGCAAGAGACCCAGTACTTC; CDR3 protein: CAWRDRRLQETQYF
V gene: TRBV10-3; clone size: -; CDR3 length: 14; D gene: -; J gene: TRBJ2-7; CDR3 DNA: TGTGCCATCAGTGGATTACAGGGAACCTACGAGCAGTACTTC; CDR3 protein: CAISGLQGTYEQYF
V gene: TRBV7-2; clone size: -; CDR3 length: 15; D gene: -; J gene: TRBJ2-3; CDR3 DNA: TGTGCCAGCAGCCCTGACCCCCGATCCACAGATACGCAGTATTTT; CDR3 protein: CASSPDPRSTDTQYF
V gene: TRBV7-8; clone size: many; CDR3 length: 13; D gene: -; J gene: TRBJ2-7; CDR3 DNA: TGTGCCAGCAGTCGGCAGAGCTCCTACGAGCAGTACTTC; CDR3 protein: CASSRQSSYEQYF
V gene: TRBV10-3; clone size: -; CDR3 length: 15; D gene: TRBD1; J gene: TRBJ2-5; CDR3 DNA: TGTGCCATCAGTACCCGGACAGGGGGCCAAGAGACCCAGTACTTC; CDR3 protein: CAISTRTGGQETQYF
V gene: TRBV20-1; clone size: -; CDR3 length: 12; D gene: TRBD1; J gene: TRBJ2-5; CDR3 DNA: TGCAGTGTTGGACAGGGAGGAGAGACCCAGTACTTC; CDR3 protein: CSVGQGGETQYF
V gene: TRBV18; clone size: few; CDR3 length: 14; D gene: TRBD1; J gene: TRBJ1-2; CDR3 DNA: TGTGCCAGCTCACACACCGGGACAGGCTATGGCTACACCTTC; CDR3 protein: CASSHTGTGYGYTF
V gene: TRBV12-3/TRBV12-4; clone size: few; CDR3 length: 14; D gene: -; J gene: TRBJ1-3; CDR3 DNA: TGTGCCAGCAGTTCAGAGGGCCGCGGAAACACCATATATTTT; CDR3 protein: CASSSEGRGNTIYF
V gene: TRBV5-6; clone size: -; CDR3 length: 17; D gene: TRBD2; J gene: TRBJ2-2; CDR3 DNA: TGTGCCAGCAGCTTCTGGACTAGCGGGGCGAACACCGGGGAGCTGTTTTTT; CDR3 protein: CASSFWTSGANTGELFF
V gene: TRBV12-3/TRBV12-4; clone size: -; CDR3 length: 16; D gene: TRBD2; J gene: TRBJ2-3; CDR3 DNA: TGTGCCAGCAGCCCAATAGCGGGGGCGTACATAGATACGCAGTATTTT; CDR3 protein: CASSPIAGAYIDTQYF
V gene: TRBV4-2; clone size: few; CDR3 length: 15; D gene: -; J gene: TRBJ2-7; CDR3 DNA: TGTGCCAGCAGCCAAGTTGGGTTTGCGACCTACGAGCAGTACTTC; CDR3 protein: CASSQVGFATYEQYF
V gene: TRBV6-1; clone size: few; CDR3 length: 15; D gene: TRBD1; J gene: TRBJ2-3; CDR3 DNA: TGTGCCAGCAGTCCCGGACAGGGAGATACAGATACGCAGTATTTT; CDR3 protein: CASSPGQGDTDTQYF
V gene: TRBV6-1; clone size: few; CDR3 length: 15; D gene: -; J gene: TRBJ1-5; CDR3 DNA: TGTGCCAGCACCCCCGACCCGGGGAATGGGCAGCCCCAGCATTTT; CDR3 protein: CASTPDPGNGQPQHF
V gene: TRBV12-3/TRBV12-4; clone size: few; CDR3 length: 13; D gene: -; J gene: TRBJ2-5; CDR3 DNA: TGTGCCAGCAGTTTATACCAGGGGGAGACCCAGTACTTC; CDR3 protein: CASSLYQGETQYF
V gene: TRBV27; clone size: few; CDR3 length: 15; D gene: TRBD1; J gene: TRBJ1-5; CDR3 DNA: TGTGCCAGCAGTGTACAGGGGGCGGGAAGTCAGCCCCAGCATTTT; CDR3 protein: CASSVQGAGSQPQHF
V gene: TRBV7-9; clone size: -; CDR3 length: 14; D gene: TRBD1; J gene: TRBJ1-3; CDR3 DNA: TGTGCCAGCAGCTTCGACAGGGATGGAAACACCATATATTTT; CDR3 protein: CASSFDRDGNTIYF
V gene: TRBV14; clone size: few; CDR3 length: 14; D gene: -; J gene: TRBJ1-1; CDR3 DNA: TGTGCCAGCAGCCAGAACCACGGCAACACTGAAGCTTTCTTT; CDR3 protein: CASSQNHGNTEAFF
V gene: TRBV12-5; clone size: few; CDR3 length: 15; D gene: TRBD1; J gene: TRBJ1-1; CDR3 DNA: TGTGCTAGTGGCCAATCAGGGGGAGGGGTCACTGAAGCTTTCTTT; CDR3 protein: CASGQSGGGVTEAFF
V gene: TRBV7-9; clone size: few; CDR3 length: 16; D gene: TRBD1; J gene: TRBJ1-5; CDR3 DNA: TGTGCCAGCAGCCCCTGGACAGGGGAAGGCAATCAGCCCCAGCATTTT; CDR3 protein: CASSPWTGEGNQPQHF
V gene: TRBV5-1; clone size: few; CDR3 length: 14; D gene: -; J gene: TRBJ2-5; CDR3 DNA: TGCGCCAGCAGTGGGGTCCTAAACCAAGAGACCCAGTACTTC; CDR3 protein: CASSGVLNQETQYF
V gene: TRBV7-9; clone size: -; CDR3 length: 15; D gene: -; J gene: TRBJ1-2; CDR3 DNA: TGTGCCAGCAGACCCGAGCCGGGACCAGCCTATGGCTACACCTTC; CDR3 protein: CASRPEPGPAYGYTF
V gene: TRBV5-1; clone size: few; CDR3 length: 15; D gene: -; J gene: TRBJ2-1; CDR3 DNA: TGCGCCAGCAGCTTGGGTCGGGGGCCGGGCAATGAGCAGTTCTTC; CDR3 protein: CASSLGRGPGNEQFF
V gene: TRBV6-5; clone size: few; CDR3 length: 13; D gene: -; J gene: TRBJ1-1; CDR3 DNA: TGTGCCAGCAGTTACGGACAGCGGACTGAAGCTTTCTTT; CDR3 protein: CASSYGQRTEAFF
V gene: TRBV2; clone size: -; CDR3 length: 14; D gene: TRBD2; J gene: TRBJ2-7; CDR3 DNA: TGTGCCAGCAGTCAGACTAGCGGGAACCACGAGCAGTACTTC; CDR3 protein: CASSQTSGNHEQYF
V gene: TRBV3-1; clone size: few; CDR3 length: 11; D gene: -; J gene: TRBJ1-1; CDR3 DNA: TGTGCCAGCAGCCAGGCCTGGGAGGCTTTCTTT; CDR3 protein: CASSQAWEAFF
V gene: TRBV12-3/TRBV12-4; clone size: few; CDR3 length: 15; D gene: -; J gene: TRBJ2-1; CDR3 DNA: TGTGCCAGCAGTTGGGACTCCCGGGACAGCAATGAGCAGTTCTTC; CDR3 protein: CASSWDSRDSNEQFF
V gene: TRBV11-2; clone size: few; CDR3 length: 16; D gene: TRBD1; J gene: TRBJ1-2; CDR3 DNA: TGTGCCAGCAGCTTAGACCCTAGGGGACAGCGCTATGGCTACACCTTC; CDR3 protein: CASSLDPRGQRYGYTF
V gene: TRBV24-1; clone size: few; CDR3 length: 14; D gene: TRBD2; J gene: TRBJ2-1; CDR3 DNA: TGTGCCACCAGTGATCGGTATAGCGGGAGAAGGCAGTTCTTC; CDR3 protein: CATSDRYSGRRQFF
V gene: TRBV12-3/TRBV12-4; clone size: few; CDR3 length: 18; D gene: TRBD1; J gene: TRBJ1-5; CDR3 DNA: TGTGCCAGCAGTCGTGACAGGGGGGATTCATATAGCAATCAGCCCCAGCATTTT; CDR3 protein: CASSRDRGDSYSNQPQHF
V gene: TRBV5-4; clone size: few; CDR3 length: 17; D gene: TRBD1; J gene: TRBJ1-1; CDR3 DNA: TGTGCCAGCAGCCCAGGGACAGCGCGCGGCGTGAACACTGAAGCTTTCTTT; CDR3 protein: CASSPGTARGVNTEAFF
V gene: TRBV24-1; clone size: -; CDR3 length: 13; D gene: -; J gene: TRBJ2-1; CDR3 DNA: TGTGCCACCAATGGCTGGCAGGGCAATGAGCAGTTCTTC; CDR3 protein: CATNGWQGNEQFF
V gene: TRBV7-2; clone size: few; CDR3 length: 13; D gene: -; J gene: TRBJ1-2; CDR3 DNA: TGTGCCAGCAGCTACTCCAAGGGCTATGGCTACACCTTC; CDR3 protein: CASSYSKGYGYTF
V gene: TRBV2; clone size: -; CDR3 length: 11; D gene: -; J gene: TRBJ2-5; CDR3 DNA: TGTGCAGAGGGGGTGCAAGAGACCCAGTACTTC; CDR3 protein: CAEGVQETQYF
V gene: TRBV19; clone size: -; CDR3 length: 13; D gene: -; J gene: TRBJ1-5; CDR3 DNA: TGTGCCAGTAGTATAAATAGGGATCAGCCCCAGCATTTT; CDR3 protein: CASSINRDQPQHF
V gene: TRBV6-2/TRBV6-3; clone size: -; CDR3 length: 15; D gene: TRBD2; J gene: TRBJ2-1; CDR3 DNA: TGTGCCAGCAGTTACTCAACCGGGGGGGACAATGAGCAGTTCTTC; CDR3 protein: CASSYSTGGDNEQFF
V gene: TRBV6-1; clone size: few; CDR3 length: 18; D gene: TRBD2; J gene: TRBJ2-7; CDR3 DNA: TGTGCCAGCAGCCATAGCCCCGTGGGGAGGGAAGACTCCTACGAGCAGTACTTC; CDR3 protein: CASSHSPVGREDSYEQYF
V gene: TRBV5-1; clone size: -; CDR3 length: 15; D gene: TRBD1; J gene: TRBJ2-1; CDR3 DNA: TGCGCCAGCAGCTCCAGGACAGGGGGCAAAAATGAGCAGTTCTTC; CDR3 protein: CASSSRTGGKNEQFF
V gene: TRBV7-6; clone size: few; CDR3 length: 15; D gene: -; J gene: TRBJ2-4; CDR3 DNA: TGTGCCAGCAGCCCGACGTTAGATACCAAAAACATTCAGTACTTC; CDR3 protein: CASSPTLDTKNIQYF
V gene: TRBV7-9; clone size: few; CDR3 length: 15; D gene: -; J gene: TRBJ2-3; CDR3 DNA: TGTGCCAGCAGGTTGGGGGGCCTAGGACAAGATACGCAGTATTTT; CDR3 protein: CASRLGGLGQDTQYF
V gene: TRBV12-3/TRBV12-4; clone size: -; CDR3 length: 12; D gene: -; J gene: TRBJ1-4; CDR3 DNA: TGTGCCAGCAGTTTAACAGAGGAAAAACTGTTTTTT; CDR3 protein: CASSLTEEKLFF
V gene: TRBV7-8; clone size: -; CDR3 length: 16; D gene: TRBD1; J gene: TRBJ1-5; CDR3 DNA: TGTGCCAGCAGCTTACAGGGGGCGGTTGGCAATCAGCCCCAGCATTTT; CDR3 protein: CASSLQGAVGNQPQHF
V gene: TRBV20-1; clone size: -; CDR3 length: 14; D gene: -; J gene: TRBJ1-6; CDR3 DNA: TGCAGTGCCCCCAGGGACGGATCCAATTCACCCCTCCACTTT; CDR3 protein: CSAPRDGSNSPLHF
V gene: TRBV5-1; clone size: -; CDR3 length: 17; D gene: -; J gene: TRBJ2-6; CDR3 DNA: TGCGCCAGCAGCTTACCGACGCCCGGCTCTGGGGCCAACGTCCTGACTTTC; CDR3 protein: CASSLPTPGSGANVLTF
V gene: TRBV6-1; clone size: -; CDR3 length: 15; D gene: -; J gene: TRBJ1-2; CDR3 DNA: TGTGCCAGCAGTCCCGGGAACCCCTTTAGCTATGGCTACACCTTC; CDR3 protein: CASSPGNPFSYGYTF
V gene: TRBV6-2/TRBV6-3; clone size: -; CDR3 length: 18; D gene: -; J gene: TRBJ2-1; CDR3 DNA: TGTGCCAGCAGTTACCGGGACCCCGAACAAGGGGGGTACAATGAGCAGTTCTTC; CDR3 protein: CASSYRDPEQGGYNEQFF
V gene: TRBV29-1; clone size: many; CDR3 length: 14; D gene: -; J gene: TRBJ2-5; CDR3 DNA: TGCAGCGTTGAGGGTACGGACGGATGGGAGACCCAGTACTTC; CDR3 protein: CSVEGTDGWETQYF
V gene: TRBV7-8; clone size: few; CDR3 length: 16; D gene: TRBD1; J gene: TRBJ2-2; CDR3 DNA: TGTGCCAGCAGCTTAGTCCAGACAGGGGAGACCGGGGAGCTGTTTTTT; CDR3 protein: CASSLVQTGETGELFF
V gene: TRBV24-1; clone size: few; CDR3 length: 14; D gene: -; J gene: TRBJ2-2; CDR3 DNA: TGTGCCACCGGATCCAGAACGAACACCGGGGAGCTGTTTTTT; CDR3 protein: CATGSRTNTGELFF
V gene: TRBV7-2; clone size: -; CDR3 length: 14; D gene: -; J gene: TRBJ2-7; CDR3 DNA: TGTGCCAGCAGCCAACGGGGTAGCGCCTACGAGCAGTACTTC; CDR3 protein: CASSQRGSAYEQYF
V gene: TRBV10-3; clone size: -; CDR3 length: 19; D gene: TRBD2; J gene: TRBJ2-3; CDR3 DNA: TGTGCCATCAAGGCCCCGAACCGACTAGCGGGGGGTAGCACAGATACGCAGTATTTT; CDR3 protein: CAIKAPNRLAGGSTDTQYF
V gene: TRBV12-3/TRBV12-4; clone size: -; CDR3 length: 16; D gene: -; J gene: TRBJ1-1; CDR3 DNA: TGTGCCAGCAGCCTCACGTGGGGCCTCATGAACACTGAAGCTTTCTTT; CDR3 protein: CASSLTWGLMNTEAFF